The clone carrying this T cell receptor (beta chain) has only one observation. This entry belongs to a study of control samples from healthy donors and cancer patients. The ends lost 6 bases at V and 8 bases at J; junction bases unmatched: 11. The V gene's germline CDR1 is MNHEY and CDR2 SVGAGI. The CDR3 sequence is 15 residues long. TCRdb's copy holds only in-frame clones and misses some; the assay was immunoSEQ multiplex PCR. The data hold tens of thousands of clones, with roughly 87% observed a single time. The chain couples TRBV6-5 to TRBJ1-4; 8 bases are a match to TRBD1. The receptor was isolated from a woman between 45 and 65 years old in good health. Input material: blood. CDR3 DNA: TGTGCCAGCAGCGACGGACAGGGAGTTAGGGAAAAACTGTTTTTT. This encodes CASSDGQGVREKLFF.